These 3 T cell receptor beta chains were all obtained from the same sample, sequenced in a study of T cell responses to AZD1222 COVID-19 vaccine. The repertoire was sequenced with immunoSEQ multiplex PCR; TCRdb's copy has only in-frame clones and lacks some. Of tens of thousands of clones listed, about 83% were seen once; the top ten hold approximately 1.3%. Sequenced material: peripheral blood, taken 28 days after the second AZD1222 dose. These receptors were taken from an adult who received the AZD1222 COVID-19 vaccine.

The J gene is TRBJ1-1, the V gene TRBV5-4; D is possibly TRBD1 (5 bases). V shed 5 bases and J shed 0 bases, with 11 bases lying between them. The germline CDR1 and CDR2 sequences are SGHNT and YYREEE (reference sequence). This CDR3 region has 14 residues. This CDR3 reads CASRTGLMNTEAFF. The CDR3 region has the DNA TGTGCCAGCAGAACGGGACTCATGAACACTGAAGCTTTCTTT.

This rearrangement joins TRBV30 to TRBJ2-2, with D perhaps being TRBD1 or TRBD2 (6 bases each). Trimming took 0 bases from V and 3 from J, leaving 8 bases between them. The CDR3 loop spans 14 amino acids. Per germline, CDR1 GTSNPN and CDR2 SVGIG (reference sequence). The CDR3 DNA reads as TGTGCCTGGAGTGTGGGGGGCCACACCGGGGAGCTGTTTTTT. Its translation: CAWSVGGHTGELFF.

This chain joins TRBV7-9 and TRBJ1-5; 7 nucleotides line up with TRBD1. Unmatched junction bases numbered 9, after V lost 7 bases and J lost 3 bases. This CDR3 region has 15 residues. From germline, CDR1 is SEHNR and CDR2 FQNEAQ (reference sequence). As DNA, the CDR3 is TGTGCCAGCACCCAGTCAGGGGGAGTCAATCAGCCCCAGCATTTT. Protein product: CASTQSGGVNQPQHF.